These 20 T cell receptor beta chains came from one sample sequenced in a study of blood T cell repertoires in COVID-19. Data came from immunoSEQ multiplex PCR; TCRdb stores just in-frame clones and leaves some out. The sample records roughly 260,000 clones, about 90% being singletons. The sequenced sample consisted of peripheral blood. These receptor sequences come from a woman in her forties or fifties who had recovered from COVID-19.

V and J are TRBV28 and TRBJ2-5; perhaps TRBD2 as D (6 bases). Germline CDR1 reads MDHEN; CDR2 reads SYDVKM. V dropped 3 bases and J dropped 4 bases, with 21 bases sitting between them. This CDR3 contains 17 residues. The CDR3 sequence is CASSFLLGANGGETQYF. The CDR3 DNA sequence: TGTGCCAGCAGTTTCCTGTTAGGGGCCAACGGGGGAGAGACCCAGTACTTC.

This chain uses TRBV6-5 with TRBJ1-2, with D perhaps matching TRBD1 (5 bases). The V gene lost 8 bases and the J gene lost 9 bases, with 25 bases spanning the gap. The CDR3 is 15 amino acids. CDR1 and CDR2 from the germline V gene are MNHEY and SVGAGI. In nucleotides, the CDR3 is TGTGCCAGCGGACATTTACCGGGGGTCGACTGGAGCTACACCTTC. Protein: CASGHLPGVDWSYTF.

This chain joins TRBV5-6 and TRBJ1-3, with a tentative D call TRBD1 (5 bases). The V end lost 6 bases, the J end lost 4 bases, and 11 bases lay between the germline ends. Germline lookup yields CDR1 SGHDT and CDR2 YYEEEE. The CDR3 extends over 13 amino acids. CDR3 protein: CASTPGDGNTIYF. Written as DNA, the CDR3 is TGTGCCAGCACTCCGGGGGACGGAAACACCATATATTTT.

The chain is built from TRBV29-1 and TRBJ1-3; D unresolved. The CDR3 runs 13 residues. Between the trimmed V and J ends, which lost 4 bases and 4 bases, there was a span of 11 bases. Germline V gene lookup returns CDR1 SQVTM and CDR2 ANQGSEA. This CDR3 is CSVVEGAGNTIYF. CDR3 nucleotides: TGCAGCGTTGTTGAGGGAGCGGGAAACACCATATATTTT.

The chain combines TRBV23-1 with TRBJ1-6, with D possibly being TRBD1 (6 bases). TRBV23-1 is an open reading frame whose function is uncertain. The V gene lost 6 bases and the J gene lost 4 bases, with 22 bases spanning the gap. The CDR3 covers 18 residues. CDR3 protein: CASSPREGTPLYNSPLHF. The CDR3 region has the DNA TGCGCCAGCAGCCCGAGGGAGGGGACACCTCTGTATAATTCACCCCTCCACTTT.

The chain joins TRBV9 to TRBJ2-5; 8 bases match TRBD2. The ends lost 6 bases at V and 5 bases at J; junction bases unmatched: 12. The CDR3 has 15 residues. The germline CDR1 and CDR2 sequences are SGDLS and YYNGEE. CDR3 in amino acids: CASTPAAGAGETQYF. The CDR3 DNA reads as TGTGCCAGCACCCCAGCAGCGGGGGCGGGTGAGACCCAGTACTTC.

This clone was counted a few times. The chain links TRBV5-4 to TRBJ1-1, with D perhaps TRBD1 (6 bases). The V gene's germline CDR1 is SGHNT and CDR2 YYREEE (reference sequence). V gave up 0 bases and J gave up 5 bases, with 17 bases separating them. The CDR3 sequence is 16 residues long. The CDR3 here is CASSLESPGEYTEAFF. CDR3 nucleotide sequence: TGTGCCAGCAGCTTGGAAAGCCCAGGGGAGTATACTGAAGCTTTCTTT.

The chain recombines TRBV11-1 with TRBJ2-1; 8 bases are a match to TRBD1. This CDR3 spans 15 amino acids. Per germline, CDR1 SGHAT and CDR2 FQDESV (reference sequence). V lost 6 bases to trimming and J lost 8 bases; unmatched junction nucleotides: 12. This CDR3 is CASRKEILGQDEQFF. The CDR3 region has the DNA TGTGCCAGCAGAAAAGAGATCTTGGGACAGGATGAGCAGTTCTTC.

V is TRBV6-6 and J is TRBJ2-7; possibly TRBD1 for D (5 bases). This CDR3 is 14 amino acids long. Between the trimmed V and J ends, which lost 4 bases and 4 bases, there was a span of 14 bases. Germline-derived CDR1 and CDR2 are MNHNY and SVGAGI (reference sequence). The DNA of the CDR3 is TGTGCCAGCAGTTCCAGGGTGGCGAGGTACGAGCAGTACTTC. Its protein is CASSSRVARYEQYF.

V and J are TRBV20-1 and TRBJ1-2, with 7 bases aligning to TRBD1. Germline-derived CDR1 and CDR2 are DFQATT and SNEGSKA (reference sequence). The J segment lost 4 bases and the V segment lost 3 bases, leaving 8 bases of the junction unmatched. The CDR3 is made up of 14 amino acids. The CDR3 loop reads CSASKTGTVYGYTF. The CDR3 DNA reads as TGCAGTGCTAGTAAGACCGGGACAGTCTATGGCTACACCTTC.

V usage is TRBV20-1 and J usage is TRBJ2-1; 8 nucleotides line up with TRBD2. This CDR3 comprises 18 residues. Germline lookup yields CDR1 DFQATT and CDR2 SNEGSKA (reference sequence). After removal of 3 bases from V and 0 bases from J, the junction contained 13 bases not matched to a gene. The CDR3 coding sequence is TGCAGTGCTAGTCCTCCTAGCGGGCGAGGAAGCTCCTACAATGAGCAGTTCTTC. It is translated as CSASPPSGRGSSYNEQFF.

This clone was observed a single time. The chain carries TRBV2 and TRBJ1-2; 10 bases fit TRBD1. CDR3 length equals 16 residues. V trimming: 3 bases; J trimming: 0 bases; junction bases outside the gene matches: 4. Per germline, CDR1 SNHLY and CDR2 FYNNEI. CDR3 sequence reads: CASSDGTGVSNYGYTF. CDR3 nucleotides: TGTGCCAGCAGTGACGGGACAGGGGTCTCTAACTATGGCTACACCTTC.

The V gene is TRBV13, the J gene TRBJ2-3; 13 bases match TRBD2. V lost 6 bases and J lost 8; bases outside the gene matches: 11. Germline V gives CDR1 PRHDT, CDR2 FYEKMQ (reference sequence). This CDR3 has 16 residues. CDR3 nucleotides: TGTGCCAGCAGACCTCCCACTAGCGGGGGGGCAGGTACGCAGTATTTT. Translated, it gives CASRPPTSGGAGTQYF.

V usage is TRBV28 and J usage is TRBJ2-7; 11 positions agree with TRBD2. The V segment lost 3 bases and the J segment 4 bases; nucleotides outside the gene matches: 2. The germline V gene encodes CDR1 MDHEN and CDR2 SYDVKM. CDR3 size: 14 residues. The CDR3 reads CASSFRTSGYEQYF. CDR3 sequence (DNA): TGTGCCAGCAGTTTCCGGACTAGCGGGTACGAGCAGTACTTC.

This clone has just a few counts. V and J are TRBV18 and TRBJ1-2; D may be TRBD1 (5 bases). The ends were cut back, 2 bases at V and 2 bases at J, with 9 bases in the middle. Germline values: CDR1 KGHSH, CDR2 LQKENI. There are 14 residues in the CDR3. The DNA of the CDR3 is TGTGCCAGCTCACCAGATGGACAAAACTATGGCTACACCTTC. Its protein product is CASSPDGQNYGYTF.

This clone was counted a few times. The rearrangement uses TRBV27 and TRBJ1-1; perhaps TRBD1 as D (5 bases). Germline V gives CDR1 MNHEY, CDR2 SMNVEV (reference sequence). V was trimmed by 3 bases and J by 0 bases, leaving 8 bases between them. The CDR3 covers 14 residues. CDR3 in amino acids: CASSLQGLNTEAFF. In DNA form, the CDR3 reads TGTGCCAGCAGTTTGCAGGGCCTGAACACTGAAGCTTTCTTT.

The rearrangement uses TRBV5-1 and TRBJ2-5; D is unresolved. Germline V CDR1 and CDR2: SGHRS, YFSETQ. Between the trimmed V and J ends, which lost 3 bases and 4 bases, there was a span of 16 bases. This CDR3 is built from 15 residues. This CDR3 is CASSYSRQTPETQYF. CDR3 sequence (DNA): TGCGCCAGCAGCTATTCCAGGCAGACCCCAGAGACCCAGTACTTC.

This clone was seen once. J is TRBJ1-4 and V is TRBV30; TRBD1 is a possible D gene (5 bases). The CDR3 length is 14 residues. Germline V gene data show CDR1 as GTSNPN and CDR2 as SVGIG (reference sequence). Trimming took 2 bases from V and 5 from J, leaving 12 bases between them. In nucleotides, the CDR3 is TGTGCCTGGAGTAGGACGGGGGGGAATGAAAAACTGTTTTTT. It translates to CAWSRTGGNEKLFF.

CDR3 sequence: CASGLLGPNTEAFF. The CDR3 nucleotides read TGTGCTAGTGGTTTATTGGGCCCGAACACTGAAGCTTTCTTT. The genes are TRBV12-5 and TRBJ1-1; D gene unclear. In germline, CDR1 is LGHNT, CDR2 FRNRAP. The length of the CDR3 is 14 residues. V lost 3 bases and J 1 base, leaving 9 bases between the germline ends.

The rearrangement joins TRBV5-5 to TRBJ2-3; possibly TRBD2 for D (5 bases). Trimming removed 4 bases from V and 0 bases from J, with 15 bases in between. Germline assignment: CDR1 SGHKS and CDR2 YYEKEE (reference sequence). The CDR3 spans 16 residues. CDR3 sequence: CASSPDLAQSTDTQYF. The CDR3 DNA follows: TGTGCCAGCAGCCCGGATTTAGCGCAGAGCACAGATACGCAGTATTTT.